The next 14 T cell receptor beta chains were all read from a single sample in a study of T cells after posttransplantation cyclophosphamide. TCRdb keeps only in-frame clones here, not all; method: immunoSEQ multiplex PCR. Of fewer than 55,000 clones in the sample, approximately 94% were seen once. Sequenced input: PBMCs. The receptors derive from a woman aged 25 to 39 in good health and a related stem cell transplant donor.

CDR3: CASAGRPYEQYF. The CDR3 region has the DNA TGTGCCAGTGCGGGACGCCCCTACGAGCAGTACTTC. The chain links TRBV19 to TRBJ2-7; D might be TRBD2 (6 bases). The CDR3 spans 12 residues. Trimming stripped 8 bases from V and 2 bases from J, with 10 bases between. Germline V gene sequence: CDR1 LNHDA, CDR2 SQIVND (reference sequence).

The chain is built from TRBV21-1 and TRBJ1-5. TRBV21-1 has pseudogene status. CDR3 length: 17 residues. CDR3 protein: CASSKFWQRRYNQPQHF. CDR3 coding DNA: TGTGCCAGCAGCAAATTTTGGCAGCGCCGATACAATCAGCCCCAGCATTTT.

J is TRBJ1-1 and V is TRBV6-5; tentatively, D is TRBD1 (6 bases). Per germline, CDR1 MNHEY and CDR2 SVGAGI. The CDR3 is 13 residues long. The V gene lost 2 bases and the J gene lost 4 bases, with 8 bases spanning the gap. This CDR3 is CASSYGGPTEAFF. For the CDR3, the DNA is TGTGCCAGCAGTTACGGGGGCCCCACTGAAGCTTTCTTT.

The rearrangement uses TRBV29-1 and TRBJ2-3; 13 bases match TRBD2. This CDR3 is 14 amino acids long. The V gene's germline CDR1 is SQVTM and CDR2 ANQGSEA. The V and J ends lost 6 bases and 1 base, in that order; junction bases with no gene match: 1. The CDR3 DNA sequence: TGCAGCGTCGGACTAGCGGGGGGCACAGATACGCAGTATTTT. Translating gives CSVGLAGGTDTQYF.

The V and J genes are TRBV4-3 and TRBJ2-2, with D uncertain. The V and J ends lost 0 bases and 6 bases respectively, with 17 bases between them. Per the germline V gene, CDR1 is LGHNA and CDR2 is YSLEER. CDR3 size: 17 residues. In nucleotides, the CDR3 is TGCGCCAGCAGCCAAGAGCCCCCTACGGCCAGGCCCGGGGAGCTGTTTTTT. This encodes CASSQEPPTARPGELFF.

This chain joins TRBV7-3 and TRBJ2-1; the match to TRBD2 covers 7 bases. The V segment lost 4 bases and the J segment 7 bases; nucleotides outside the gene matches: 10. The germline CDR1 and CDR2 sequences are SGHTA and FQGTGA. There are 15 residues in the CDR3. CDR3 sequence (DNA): TGTGCCAGCAGCTCCACACGGGGGGTGGGGAATGAGCAGTTCTTC. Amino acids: CASSSTRGVGNEQFF.

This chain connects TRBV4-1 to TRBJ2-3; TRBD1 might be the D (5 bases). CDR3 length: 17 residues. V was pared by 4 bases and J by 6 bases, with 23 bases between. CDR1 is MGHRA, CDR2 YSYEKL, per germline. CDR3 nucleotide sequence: TGCGCCAGCAGCCCAGGAGACAGCGTCCATCTGAGCGATACGCAGTATTTT. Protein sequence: CASSPGDSVHLSDTQYF.

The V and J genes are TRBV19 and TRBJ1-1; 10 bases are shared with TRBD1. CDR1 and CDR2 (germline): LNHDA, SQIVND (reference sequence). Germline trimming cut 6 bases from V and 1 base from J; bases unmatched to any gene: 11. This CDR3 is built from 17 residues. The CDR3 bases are TGTGCCAGTAGGAAAACTAGACAGGGGGCGCCGAACACTGAAGCTTTCTTT. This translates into CASRKTRQGAPNTEAFF.

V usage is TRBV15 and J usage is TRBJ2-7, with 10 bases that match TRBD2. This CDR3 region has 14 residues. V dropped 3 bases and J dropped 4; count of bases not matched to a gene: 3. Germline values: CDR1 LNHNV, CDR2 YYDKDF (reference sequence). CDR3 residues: CATSSTSGDYEQYF. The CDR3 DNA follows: TGTGCCACCAGCAGCACTAGCGGGGATTACGAGCAGTACTTC.

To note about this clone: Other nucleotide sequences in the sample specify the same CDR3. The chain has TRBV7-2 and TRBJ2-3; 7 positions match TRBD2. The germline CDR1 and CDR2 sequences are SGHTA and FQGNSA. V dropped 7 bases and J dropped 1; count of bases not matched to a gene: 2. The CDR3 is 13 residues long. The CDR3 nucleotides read TGTGCCAGCATGCTAGCGGGCACAGATACGCAGTATTTT. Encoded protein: CASMLAGTDTQYF.

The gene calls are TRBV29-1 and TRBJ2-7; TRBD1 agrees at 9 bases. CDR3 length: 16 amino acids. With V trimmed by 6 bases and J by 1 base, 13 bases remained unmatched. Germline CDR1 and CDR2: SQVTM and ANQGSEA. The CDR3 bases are TGCAGCGTCCTTAGGGACAGGGCCACCCCGTCCTACGAGCAGTACTTC. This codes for CSVLRDRATPSYEQYF.

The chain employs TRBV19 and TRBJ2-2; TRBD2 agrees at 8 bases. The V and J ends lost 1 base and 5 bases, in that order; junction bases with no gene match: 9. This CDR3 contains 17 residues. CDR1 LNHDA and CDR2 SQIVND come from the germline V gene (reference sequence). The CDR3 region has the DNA TGTGCCAGTAGTATAGGCCGCCGGGGGGGTTGGACCGGGGAGCTGTTTTTT. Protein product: CASSIGRRGGWTGELFF.

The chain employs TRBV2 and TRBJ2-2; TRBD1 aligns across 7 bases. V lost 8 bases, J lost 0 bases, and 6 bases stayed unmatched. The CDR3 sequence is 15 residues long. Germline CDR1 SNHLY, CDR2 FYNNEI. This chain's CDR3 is CASGRDSANTGELFF. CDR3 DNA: TGTGCCAGCGGCCGGGACAGCGCGAACACCGGGGAGCTGTTTTTT.

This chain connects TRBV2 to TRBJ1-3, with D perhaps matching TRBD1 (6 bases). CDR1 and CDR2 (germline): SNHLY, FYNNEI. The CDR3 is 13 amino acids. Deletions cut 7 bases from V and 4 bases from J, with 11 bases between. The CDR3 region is CASKLGQGNTIYF. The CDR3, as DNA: TGTGCCAGCAAGCTGGGACAAGGAAACACCATATATTTT.